The 18 T cell receptor beta chains presented below share a single source sample, sequenced in a study of Graves' ophthalmopathy and Graves' hyperthyroidism (dated by TCRdb to the late 2010s). The run used an Illumina HiSeq 2000. For repertoire sequencing, the TCR beta CDR3 regions were amplified from RNA transcripts. HTBI primers and the Qiagen OneStep RT-PCR kit were used in a first-round RT-PCR, which was followed by a second-round multiplex PCR, size selection and purification. TCRdb passed the public sequencing reads through fastp at Q25 and MiXCR, retaining productive beta sequences. Every distinct CDR3 protein forms one entry, paired with its most common genes and DNA. The sample table holds 220,000 or so distinct CDR3 sequences, of which about 22% were seen once. Around 40% of the sample is taken by the ten largest. Sequenced sample: peripheral blood. The receptors here all came from a woman aged 45 to 65 with Graves' ophthalmopathy. Donor details come from another sample of the same person, matched by shared clones.

This clonotype was seen many times. This sequence joins TRBV6-5 and TRBJ2-7, with TRBD1 identical over 11 bases. The CDR3 consists of 17 residues. Germline-derived CDR1 and CDR2 are MNHEY and SVGAGI. V gave up 2 bases and J gave up 2 bases; unmatched junction bases: 8. For the CDR3, the DNA is TGTGCCAGCAGTTACGAGCTTCCGGGACAGGGGGCCTACGAGCAGTACTTC. It codes for CASSYELPGQGAYEQYF.

This CDR3 reads CSAESGLGVNTQYF. In nucleotides, the CDR3 is TGCAGTGCTGAATCGGGACTTGGGGTGAATACGCAGTATTTT. The V call is TRBV20-1, the J call TRBJ2-3; a possible D gene is TRBD2 (6 bases). This CDR3 has 14 amino acids. V lost 5 bases to trimming and J lost 7 bases, with 19 bases between them. Per germline, CDR1 DFQATT and CDR2 SNEGSKA (reference sequence).

This clonotype was observed many times. This chain uses TRBV7-8 with TRBJ1-2; D not resolved. The ends were cut back, 1 base at V and 2 bases at J, with 11 bases in the middle. Germline assignment: CDR1 SGHVS and CDR2 FQNEAQ. The CDR3 sequence is 15 residues long. The CDR3 sequence: CASSLGVRQNYGYTF. For the CDR3, the DNA is TGTGCCAGCAGCTTAGGAGTTCGGCAGAACTATGGCTACACCTTC.

This clonotype was recorded many times. The chain recombines TRBV10-3 with TRBJ2-7; 8 bases are a match to TRBD1. The CDR3 is 18 residues long. In germline, CDR1 is ENHRY, CDR2 SYGVKD. Losses at the gene ends were 3 bases for V and 5 bases for J; bases not matched to a gene: 18. In DNA form, the CDR3 reads TGTGCCATCAGTGAATTTGGACAGGGTATCGTCACTCGGGACGAGCAGTACTTC. Translating gives CAISEFGQGIVTRDEQYF.

The chain uses TRBV12-3 or TRBV12-4 and TRBJ1-2, with unresolved D. The CDR3 spans 14 residues. The V end lost 3 bases, the J end lost 4 bases, and 12 bases lay between the germline ends. CDR3 sequence reads: CASSFGRTVYGYTF. CDR3 sequence (DNA): TGTGCCAGCAGTTTCGGGAGGACGGTCTATGGCTACACCTTC.

Ten or more counts support this clonotype. The V call is TRBV7-2, the J call TRBJ2-7; D uncertain. Germline values: CDR1 SGHTA, CDR2 FQGNSA. The CDR3 covers 13 residues. Trimming took off 3 bases at V and 1 base at J, with 7 bases between the two ends. Here the CDR3 DNA reads TGTGCCAGCAGCTTCAGTTCTTCCTACGAGCAGTACTTC. It encodes CASSFSSSYEQYF.

This chain joins TRBV29-1 and TRBJ2-7; D unclear. The CDR3 has 11 residues. The germline V and J ends were trimmed by 7 bases and 2 bases, with 9 bases remaining between them. Germline values: CDR1 SQVTM, CDR2 ANQGSEA. The CDR3 protein is CSAYWAYEQYF. CDR3 bases: TGCAGCGCCTACTGGGCCTACGAGCAGTACTTC.

V gene TRBV7-2 combines with J gene TRBJ1-1; 8 bases line up with TRBD1. This CDR3 has 15 residues. V shed 6 bases, J shed 5 bases, and the junction held 11 bases outside the gene matches. Per germline, CDR1 SGHTA and CDR2 FQGNSA. Here the CDR3 DNA reads TGTGCCAGCAGACAGACAGGGGCCCGGAGAACTGAAGCTTTCTTT. Residues: CASRQTGARRTEAFF.

This clonotype came up many times. J is TRBJ2-7 and V is TRBV24-1; the D gene could be TRBD1 or TRBD2 (6 bases each). The CDR3 contains 16 residues. The germline V gene encodes CDR1 KGHDR and CDR2 SFDVKD. The V gene lost 2 bases and the J gene lost 1 base, with 14 bases spanning the gap. DNA of the CDR3: TGTGCCACCAGTGATTCCGGTGGGGGGCGGTCCTACGAGCAGTACTTC. It specifies CATSDSGGGRSYEQYF.

This clonotype was seen once. V and J are TRBV20-1 and TRBJ2-7, with D perhaps matching TRBD1 (6 bases). Germline V lookup: CDR1 DFQATT, CDR2 SNEGSKA (reference sequence). The CDR3 covers 14 residues. V was shortened by 5 bases and J by 4 bases, with 18 bases between the two germline ends. CDR3 amino acids: CSAQTGTSPYEQYF. The CDR3 coding sequence is TGCAGTGCTCAGACCGGGACAAGTCCTTACGAGCAGTACTTC.

The J gene is TRBJ2-7, the V gene TRBV7-8; D is ambiguous. Germline CDR1 is SGHVS and CDR2 is FQNEAQ. The CDR3 has 18 residues. V dropped 1 base and J dropped 4 bases, with 23 bases sitting between them. CDR3 residues: CASSLEVSFTHGLYEQYF. The DNA of the CDR3 is TGTGCCAGCAGCTTAGAAGTTTCGTTCACGCACGGGCTATACGAGCAGTACTTC. Variable domain in full (rest from reference TRBV7-8 and TRBJ2-7): GAGVSQSPRYKVAKRGQDVALRCDPISGHVSLFWYQQALGQGPEFLTYFQNEAQLDKSGLPSDRFFAERPEGSVSTLKIQRTQQEDSAVYLCASSLEVSFTHGLYEQYFGPGTRLTVT.

Ten or more counts support this clonotype. This rearrangement joins TRBV27 to TRBJ2-7; perhaps TRBD1 as D (5 bases). Germline CDR1 and CDR2: MNHEY and SMNVEV (reference sequence). V gave up 0 bases and J gave up 1 base, with 10 bases separating them. This CDR3 has 15 amino acids. The CDR3 is CASSLSTGLSYEQYF. The CDR3 region has the DNA TGTGCCAGCAGTTTATCAACAGGCCTGTCCTACGAGCAGTACTTC.

This clonotype was picked up many times. CDR3 nucleotide sequence: TGTGCCAGCAGTTTGGTTCTCGGGGGCCAAGAGACCCAGTACTTC. It translates to CASSLVLGGQETQYF. V and J are TRBV12-3 or TRBV12-4 and TRBJ2-5, with a tentative D call TRBD2 (6 bases). This CDR3 spans 15 amino acids. The germline V and J ends were trimmed by 3 bases and 1 base, with 12 bases remaining between them.

This clonotype was observed many times. J is TRBJ2-7 and V is TRBV12-3 or TRBV12-4, with 10 nucleotides matching TRBD1. This CDR3 comprises 16 residues. V trimming: 6 bases; J trimming: 1 base; junction bases outside the gene matches: 9. The DNA for the CDR3 is TGTGCCAGCAGCGGGACAGGGGCCGCAGGTTCCTACGAGCAGTACTTC. Amino acid sequence: CASSGTGAAGSYEQYF.

This clonotype was seen a few times. The V and J genes are TRBV6-1 and TRBJ1-1; TRBD1 matches 10 bases. The CDR3 loop spans 16 amino acids. V shed 6 bases, J shed 5 bases, and the junction held 12 bases outside the gene matches. Germline loops: CDR1 MNHNS, CDR2 SASEGT. The chain's CDR3 is CASRTRQGAERTEAFF. The CDR3 DNA follows: TGTGCCAGCAGGACCCGACAGGGGGCGGAGAGGACTGAAGCTTTCTTT.

This clonotype was seen repeatedly, ten times or more. The chain joins TRBV5-1 to TRBJ2-7, with unresolved D. V lost 3 bases and J 5 bases, leaving 12 bases between the germline ends. The CDR3 contains 13 residues. Germline lookup yields CDR1 SGHRS and CDR2 YFSETQ. This CDR3 reads CASSSSSVHEQYF. DNA for the CDR3: TGCGCCAGCAGCTCCTCCTCGGTCCACGAGCAGTACTTC. The full variable domain, in which reference TRBV5-1 and TRBJ2-7 provide the parts outside the CDR3, is KAGVTQTPRYLIKTRGQQVTLSCSPISGHRSVSWYQQTPGQGLQFLFEYFSETQRNKGNFPGRFSGRQFSNSRSEMNVSTLELGDSALYLCASSSSSVHEQYFGPGTRLTVT.

This clonotype was picked up a small number of times. This rearrangement joins TRBV11-2 to TRBJ2-7; 14 positions match TRBD2. The CDR3 loop spans 17 amino acids. Per germline, CDR1 SGHAT and CDR2 FQNNGV. After removal of 4 bases from V and 4 bases from J, the junction contained 9 bases not matched to a gene. The CDR3 here is CASSSPGLAGVGYEQYF. The CDR3 DNA sequence: TGTGCCAGCAGCTCCCCGGGACTAGCGGGAGTAGGGTACGAGCAGTACTTC.

This clonotype has a count of ten or more. The V and J genes are TRBV11-1 and TRBJ2-7, with D maybe TRBD1 (6 bases). The CDR3 is 13 amino acids. In germline, CDR1 is SGHAT, CDR2 FQDESV (reference sequence). The V and J ends lost 2 bases and 5 bases respectively, with 10 bases between them. In nucleotides, the CDR3 is TGTGCCAGCAGCTTATTTGCAGGGGACGAGCAGTACTTC. Protein product: CASSLFAGDEQYF.